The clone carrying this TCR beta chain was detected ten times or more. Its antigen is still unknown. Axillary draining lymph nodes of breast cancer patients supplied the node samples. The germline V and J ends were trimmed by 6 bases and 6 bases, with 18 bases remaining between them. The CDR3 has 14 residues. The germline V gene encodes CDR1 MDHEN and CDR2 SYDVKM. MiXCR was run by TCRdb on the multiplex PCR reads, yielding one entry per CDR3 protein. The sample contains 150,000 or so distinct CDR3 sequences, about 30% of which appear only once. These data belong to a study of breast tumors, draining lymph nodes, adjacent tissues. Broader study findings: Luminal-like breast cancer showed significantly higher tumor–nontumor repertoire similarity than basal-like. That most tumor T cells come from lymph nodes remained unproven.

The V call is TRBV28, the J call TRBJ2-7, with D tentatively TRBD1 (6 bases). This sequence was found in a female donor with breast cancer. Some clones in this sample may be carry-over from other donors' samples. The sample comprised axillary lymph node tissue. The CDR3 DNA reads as TGTGCCAGCAGCCCCGGGACACCTCCCCGCGAGCAGTACTTC. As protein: CASSPGTPPREQYF.